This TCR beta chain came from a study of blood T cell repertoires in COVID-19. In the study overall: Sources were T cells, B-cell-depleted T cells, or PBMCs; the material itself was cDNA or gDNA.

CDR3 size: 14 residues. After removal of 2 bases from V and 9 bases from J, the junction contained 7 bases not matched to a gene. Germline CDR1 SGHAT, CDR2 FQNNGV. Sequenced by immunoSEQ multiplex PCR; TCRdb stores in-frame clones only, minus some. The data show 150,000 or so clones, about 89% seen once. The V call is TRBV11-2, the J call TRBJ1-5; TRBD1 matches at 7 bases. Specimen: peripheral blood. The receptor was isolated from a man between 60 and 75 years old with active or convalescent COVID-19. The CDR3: CASSLNRGNGPQHF. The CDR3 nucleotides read TGTGCCAGCAGCTTAAACAGGGGTAATGGGCCCCAGCATTTT.